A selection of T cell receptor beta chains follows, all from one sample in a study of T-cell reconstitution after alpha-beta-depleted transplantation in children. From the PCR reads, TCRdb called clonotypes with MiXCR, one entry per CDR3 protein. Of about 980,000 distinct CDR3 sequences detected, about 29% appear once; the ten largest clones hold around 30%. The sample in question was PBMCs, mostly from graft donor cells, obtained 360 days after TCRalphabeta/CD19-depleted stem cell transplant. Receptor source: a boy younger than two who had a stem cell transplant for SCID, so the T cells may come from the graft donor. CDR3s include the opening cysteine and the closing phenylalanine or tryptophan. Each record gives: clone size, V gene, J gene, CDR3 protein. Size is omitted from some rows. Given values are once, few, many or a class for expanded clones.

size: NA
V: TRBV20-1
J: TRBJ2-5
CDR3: CSAKPVAQETQYF

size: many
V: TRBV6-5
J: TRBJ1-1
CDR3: CASSYGATPGGPEAFF

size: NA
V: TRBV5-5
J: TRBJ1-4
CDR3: CASSWRQIATNEKLFF

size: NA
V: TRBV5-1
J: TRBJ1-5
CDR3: CASSLTGMWEQPQHF

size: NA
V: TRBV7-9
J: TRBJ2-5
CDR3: CASSLDGLRGGETQYF

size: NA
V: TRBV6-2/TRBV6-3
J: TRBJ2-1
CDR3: CASSYEKAGLAGNNEQFF

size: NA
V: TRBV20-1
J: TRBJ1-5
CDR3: CSARGDRGAQPQHF

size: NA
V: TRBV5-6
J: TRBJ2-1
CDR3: CASSWGLAGGEAYNEQFF

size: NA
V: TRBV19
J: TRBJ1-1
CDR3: CASSFGGMYTEAFF

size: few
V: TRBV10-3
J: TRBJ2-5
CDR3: CAISESLWGETQYF

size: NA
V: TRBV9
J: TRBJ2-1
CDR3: CASSGPGQGPYNEQFF

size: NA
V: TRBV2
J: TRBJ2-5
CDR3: CASSRLAPETQYF

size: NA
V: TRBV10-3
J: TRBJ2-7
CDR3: CAISGQPYEQYF

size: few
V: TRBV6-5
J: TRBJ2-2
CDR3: CASSYSLAGNTGELFF

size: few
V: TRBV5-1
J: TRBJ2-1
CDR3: CASKKGARDNEQFF

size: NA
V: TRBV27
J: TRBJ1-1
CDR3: CASRPTGVRNTEAFF

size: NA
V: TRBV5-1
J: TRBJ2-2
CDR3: CASSAFAGENTGELFF

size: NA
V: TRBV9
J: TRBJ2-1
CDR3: CASSVDGLYNEQFF

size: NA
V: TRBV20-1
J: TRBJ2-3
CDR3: CSAVPGTGSTDTQYF

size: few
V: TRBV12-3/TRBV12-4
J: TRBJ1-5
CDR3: CASSQGLSNQPQHF

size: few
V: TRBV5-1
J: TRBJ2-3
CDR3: CASSLVGGTSTDTQYF

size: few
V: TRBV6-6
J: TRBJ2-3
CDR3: CASTQDNTQYF

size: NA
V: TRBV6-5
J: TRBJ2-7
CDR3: CASSYLANYEQYF

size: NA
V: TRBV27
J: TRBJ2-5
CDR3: CASGGLKFRETQYF

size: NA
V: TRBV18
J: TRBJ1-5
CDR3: CASSFGPGISPPNQPQHF

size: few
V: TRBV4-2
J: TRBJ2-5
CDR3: CASSQVLSGGQETQYF

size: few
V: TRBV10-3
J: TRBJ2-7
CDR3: CAIRGTDSYEQYF

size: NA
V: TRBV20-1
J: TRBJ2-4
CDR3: CSAPPQGLAKNIQYF

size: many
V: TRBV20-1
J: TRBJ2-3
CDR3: CSARDVGTGGFLDTQYF

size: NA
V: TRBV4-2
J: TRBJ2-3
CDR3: CASSHPGTLLDTQYF

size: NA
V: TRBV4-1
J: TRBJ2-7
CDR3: CASSQVIAGVHEQYF

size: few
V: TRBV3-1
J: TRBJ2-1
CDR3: CASSQVLAGGDEQFF

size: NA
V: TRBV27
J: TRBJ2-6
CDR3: CASSPWTSGGAPIAGANVLTF

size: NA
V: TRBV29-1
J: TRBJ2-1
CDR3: CSVEPTGTTLMHNEQFF

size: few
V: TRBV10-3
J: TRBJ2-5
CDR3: CATKLGVGETQYF

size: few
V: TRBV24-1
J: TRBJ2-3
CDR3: CATSDLGGGPDTQYF

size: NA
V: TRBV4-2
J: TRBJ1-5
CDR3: CASSLLLGTGSNQPQHF

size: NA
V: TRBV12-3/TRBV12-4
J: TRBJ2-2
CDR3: CASSLLKGAGELFF

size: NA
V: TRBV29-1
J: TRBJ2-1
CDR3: CSGGTGDEQFF

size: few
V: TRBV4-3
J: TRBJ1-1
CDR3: CASSPGTPGWVTEAFF

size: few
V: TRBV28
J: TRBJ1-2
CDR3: CASSLALMGLFGYTF

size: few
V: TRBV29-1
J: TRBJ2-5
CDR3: CSVVVPSGGIQETQYF

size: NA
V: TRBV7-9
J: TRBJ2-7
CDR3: CASSPLGTLSYEQYF

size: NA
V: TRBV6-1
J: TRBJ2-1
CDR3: CASRRRLAGANLKYNEQFF

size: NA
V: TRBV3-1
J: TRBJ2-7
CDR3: CASSQGGQSFREQYF

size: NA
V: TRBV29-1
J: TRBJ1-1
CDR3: CSVAGRTNTEAFF

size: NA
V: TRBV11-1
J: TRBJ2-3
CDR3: CASRTMQSSRASTDTQYF